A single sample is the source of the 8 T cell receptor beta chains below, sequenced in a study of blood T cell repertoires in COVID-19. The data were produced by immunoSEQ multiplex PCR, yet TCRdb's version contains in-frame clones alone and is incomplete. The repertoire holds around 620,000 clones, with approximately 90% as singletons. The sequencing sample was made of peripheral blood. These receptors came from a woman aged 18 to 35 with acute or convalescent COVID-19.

The CDR3 coding sequence is TGTGCCAGTAGTATAGGGACCCCTAGCCAAAGCAATCAGCCCCAGCATTTT. Its protein is CASSIGTPSQSNQPQHF. The chain couples TRBV19 to TRBJ1-5; D call uncertain. Trimming cost V 1 base and J 1 base, with 14 bases left between them. This CDR3 region has 17 residues. Germline CDR1 and CDR2: LNHDA and SQIVND (reference sequence).

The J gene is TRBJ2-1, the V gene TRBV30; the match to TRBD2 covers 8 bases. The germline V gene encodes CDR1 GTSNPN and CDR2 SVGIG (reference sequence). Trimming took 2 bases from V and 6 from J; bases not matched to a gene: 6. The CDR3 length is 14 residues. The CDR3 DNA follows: TGTGCCTGGAGTCTTCCGGGGGGGCTCAATGAGCAGTTCTTC. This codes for CAWSLPGGLNEQFF.

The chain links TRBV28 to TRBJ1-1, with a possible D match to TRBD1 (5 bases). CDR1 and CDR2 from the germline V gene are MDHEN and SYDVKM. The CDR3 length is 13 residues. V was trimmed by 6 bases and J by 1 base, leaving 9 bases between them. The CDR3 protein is CASRTGQNTEAFF. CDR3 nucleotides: TGTGCCAGCAGAACCGGACAGAACACTGAAGCTTTCTTT.

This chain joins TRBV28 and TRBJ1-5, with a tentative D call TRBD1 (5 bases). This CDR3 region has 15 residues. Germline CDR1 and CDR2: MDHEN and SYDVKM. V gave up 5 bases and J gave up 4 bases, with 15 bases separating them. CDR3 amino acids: CASSTPQVLNQPQHF. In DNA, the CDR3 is TGTGCCAGCAGTACACCACAGGTTCTTAATCAGCCCCAGCATTTT.

The CDR3 loop is CASSLESSGGPYEQYF. The CDR3 DNA follows: TGTGCCAGCAGCTTAGAGTCTAGCGGGGGTCCCTACGAGCAGTACTTC. The chain has TRBV7-2 and TRBJ2-7; 10 bases map to TRBD2. V shed 1 base, J shed 2 bases, and the junction held 5 bases outside the gene matches. CDR1 SGHTA and CDR2 FQGNSA come from the germline V gene. The CDR3 contains 16 residues.

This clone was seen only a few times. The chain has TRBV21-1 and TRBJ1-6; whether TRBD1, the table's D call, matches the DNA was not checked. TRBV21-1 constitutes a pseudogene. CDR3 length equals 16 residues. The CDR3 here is CASSKGDRRYHSPLHF. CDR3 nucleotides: TGTGCCAGCAGCAAAGGGGACAGGCGTTACCATTCACCCCTCCACTTT.

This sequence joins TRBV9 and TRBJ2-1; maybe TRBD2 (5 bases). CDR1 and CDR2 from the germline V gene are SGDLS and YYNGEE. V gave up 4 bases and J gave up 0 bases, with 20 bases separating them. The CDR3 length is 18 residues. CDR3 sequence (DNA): TGTGCCAGCAGCCCCCTCCCCCCCTTAACTAGCTCCTACAATGAGCAGTTCTTC. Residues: CASSPLPPLTSSYNEQFF.

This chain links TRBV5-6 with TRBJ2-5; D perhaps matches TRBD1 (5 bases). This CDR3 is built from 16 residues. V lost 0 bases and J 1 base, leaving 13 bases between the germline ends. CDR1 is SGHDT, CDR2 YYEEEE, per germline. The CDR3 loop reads CASSLDSTGPQETQYF. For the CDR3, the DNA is TGTGCCAGCAGCTTGGACTCCACAGGCCCCCAAGAGACCCAGTACTTC.